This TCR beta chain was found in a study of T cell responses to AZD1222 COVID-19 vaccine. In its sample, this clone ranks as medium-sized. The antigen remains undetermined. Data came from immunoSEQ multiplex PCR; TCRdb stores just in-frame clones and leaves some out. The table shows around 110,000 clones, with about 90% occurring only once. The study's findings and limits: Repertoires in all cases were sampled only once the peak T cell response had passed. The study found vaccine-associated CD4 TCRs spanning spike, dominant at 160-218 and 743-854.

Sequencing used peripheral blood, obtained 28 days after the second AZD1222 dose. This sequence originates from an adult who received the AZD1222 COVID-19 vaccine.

The CDR3, as DNA: TGTGCCAGCAGCTTAGGACAGGGGGCGGATTCTAAATCGAACACTGAAGCTTTCTTT. Protein product: CASSLGQGADSKSNTEAFF. The chain couples TRBV7-6 to TRBJ1-1, with 10 nucleotides matching TRBD1. V lost 1 base to trimming and J lost 1 base; unmatched junction nucleotides: 12. This CDR3 is 19 amino acids long. The V gene's germline CDR1 is SGHVS and CDR2 FNYEAQ. The whole variable domain, filled in from reference TRBV7-6 and TRBJ1-1, reads GAGVSQSPRYKVTKRGQDVALRCDPISGHVSLYWYRQALGQGPEFLTYFNYEAQQDKSGLPNDRFSAERPEGSISTLTIQRTEQRDSAMYRCASSLGQGADSKSNTEAFFGQGTRLTVV.